The rows below give T cell receptor beta chains drawn from one sample of a study of blood T cells in healthy people across ages. One entry per CDR3 protein, called by TCRdb with MiXCR from the 5' RACE reads. The data contain approximately 900,000 distinct CDR3 sequences, under 35% of them singletons. This same sample was also part of a study on T cells of mothers and their children.

The sequencing sample was made of blood. All receptors come from a middle-aged woman in good health. The CDR3 runs from the conserved cysteine through the conserved F or W. The order of the fields is V gene, CDR3 length, J gene, D gene, clone size, CDR3 DNA, CDR3 protein. The D gene is left open where the match is weak. Some rows mark clone size as missing; the rest say once, few, many or name a class of expanded clone.

>TRBV30|14|TRBJ2-1|.|.
TGTGCCGGTTGGAGAGGTAGCGAGAACAATGAGCAGTTCTTC
CAGWRGSENNEQFF
>TRBV20-1|14|TRBJ1-5|.|few
TGCAGTGCTAGAGATGGAAAGGGGACTCAGCCCCAGCATTTT
CSARDGKGTQPQHF
>TRBV5-1|16|TRBJ2-3|TRBD2|.
TGCGCCAGCAGCTTACGTCGGGGGGGCGGCACAGATACGCAGTATTTT
CASSLRRGGGTDTQYF
>TRBV4-1|15|TRBJ2-5|TRBD2|many
TGCGCCAGCAGCCTAGCGGGGGACTCCCAAGAGACCCAGTACTTC
CASSLAGDSQETQYF
>TRBV28|15|TRBJ2-7|.|.
TGTGCCAGCATTTATTTCCTAGTCCCCGGGGTCGAGCAGTACTTC
CASIYFLVPGVEQYF
>TRBV6-4|16|TRBJ2-2|TRBD2|.
TGTGCCAGCAGAGACCTAGCGGGGGGGCCCACCGGGGAGCTGTTTTTT
CASRDLAGGPTGELFF
>TRBV5-1|16|TRBJ2-3|.|.
TGCGCCAGCAAATCGGGACTTGAATCCTTCACAGATACGCAGTATTTT
CASKSGLESFTDTQYF
>TRBV18|14|TRBJ2-3|TRBD2|.
TGTGCCAGCTCACGACGGACTAGCGATAATACGCAGTATTTT
CASSRRTSDNTQYF
>TRBV7-9|17|TRBJ1-1|TRBD1|few
TGTGCCAGCAGCTCACCGGGACAGTTCATGATTAACACTGAAGCTTTCTTT
CASSSPGQFMINTEAFF
>TRBV20-1|13|TRBJ2-3|.|.
TGCAGTGCTAACCCAACTCGAGCAGGGGCGCAGTATTTT
CSANPTRAGAQYF
>TRBV11-2|15|TRBJ1-1|.|.
TGTGCCAGCAGGCAAAGCAACCGTCTGGGCACTGAAGCTTTCTTT
CASRQSNRLGTEAFF
>TRBV12-3/TRBV12-4|12|TRBJ2-7|.|.
TGTGTCAGCACCAGGACCCGCTACGAGCAGTACTTC
CVSTRTRYEQYF
>TRBV18|13|TRBJ2-3|.|few
TGTGCCAGCCCACCGGACAGTCCAGATACGCAGTATTTT
CASPPDSPDTQYF
>TRBV12-5|12|TRBJ2-1|.|many
TGTGCTAGTGGTTTGAGCGCAGGGGCACAGTTCTTC
CASGLSAGAQFF
>TRBV28|15|TRBJ1-1|.|few
TGTGCCAGCAGCCCTGGGCCGGCCCTGAACACTGAAGCTTTCTTT
CASSPGPALNTEAFF
>TRBV6-5|20|TRBJ2-5|TRBD1|.
TGTGCCAGCAGTTACTCGATGGGTCCCGGACAGGCAAAGTACCAAGAGACCCAGTACTTC
CASSYSMGPGQAKYQETQYF
>TRBV7-2|15|TRBJ2-2|.|.
TGTGCCAGCAGCTTAGCGAGGACAGAAACCGGGGAGCTGTTTTTT
CASSLARTETGELFF
>TRBV28|14|TRBJ2-5|.|few
TGTGCCAGCAGTTCCGGAGGGGGCTCAGAGACCCAGTACTTC
CASSSGGGSETQYF
>TRBV20-1|17|TRBJ2-2|.|.
TGCAGCGGGATGGCTATGGAGGGGGCAATCGACACCGGGGAGCTGTTTTTT
CSGMAMEGAIDTGELFF
>TRBV12-3/TRBV12-4|14|TRBJ2-5|.|.
TGTGCCAGCCGTAAGGGGGGGGTACAAGAGACCCAGTACTTC
CASRKGGVQETQYF
>TRBV20-1|11|TRBJ2-7|.|.
TGCAGTGCCCCGACGGCCCCCGAGCAGTACTTC
CSAPTAPEQYF
>TRBV5-8|14|TRBJ2-1|TRBD2|.
TGTGCCAGCAGCTCTAGGACTAGCGGGGAACACCAGTTCTTC
CASSSRTSGEHQFF
>TRBV7-8|15|TRBJ1-1|TRBD1|few
TGTGCCAGCAGCTTAGTGGGGACAGGGTTGACTGAAGCTTTCTTT
CASSLVGTGLTEAFF
>TRBV7-2|17|TRBJ2-1|.|few
TGTGCCAGCAGCTTAGTCGGGACCTTCGGGGCGGGGGCCGAGCAGTTCTTC
CASSLVGTFGAGAEQFF
>TRBV7-2|16|TRBJ2-6|TRBD1|.
TGTGCCAGCAGCGCCACAGGGGGCTCTGGGGCCAACGTCCTGACTTTC
CASSATGGSGANVLTF
>TRBV20-1|15|TRBJ2-7|TRBD2|.
TGCAGTGCTGGGAAACTAGCGGGGGGCTCCTACGAGCAGTACTTC
CSAGKLAGGSYEQYF
>TRBV6-1|14|TRBJ1-5|.|few
TGTGCCAGCAGCTACAGGTTAGGGGATCAGCCCCAGCATTTT
CASSYRLGDQPQHF
>TRBV24-1|15|TRBJ2-7|TRBD1|.
TGTGCCACCAGTGATGTCGGGACAGCAAACAATGAGCAGTACTTC
CATSDVGTANNEQYF
>TRBV7-8|13|TRBJ1-2|.|.
TGTGCCAGCAGTTCGTTCGACAACTATGGCTACACCTTC
CASSSFDNYGYTF
>TRBV19|16|TRBJ2-1|.|.
TGTGCCAGTAGTATGGGGGCACCTCCAATACTTAATGGGCAGTTCTTC
CASSMGAPPILNGQFF
>TRBV29-1|16|TRBJ2-1|.|.
TGCAGCGTTGAAGATCTAGCGCTAGGGTCCTACGATGAGCAGTTCTTC
CSVEDLALGSYDEQFF
>TRBV5-1|14|TRBJ2-1|TRBD2|many
TGCGCCAGCAGCTTGGGCGGGGGGGTTGAGGAGCAGTTCTTC
CASSLGGGVEEQFF
>TRBV7-9|16|TRBJ2-2|.|many
TGTGCCAGCAGCTCGAAGGCCGGGCCCGTGACCGGGGAGCTGTTTTTT
CASSSKAGPVTGELFF
>TRBV14|17|TRBJ2-2|.|.
TGTGCCAGCAGCGAAGTTGGGGGGGCGCTGGGCACCGGGGAGCTGTTTTTT
CASSEVGGALGTGELFF
>TRBV7-9|15|TRBJ1-6|.|.
TGTGCCAGCCAAATAGGGGACGTAAATAATTCACCCCTCCACTTT
CASQIGDVNNSPLHF
>TRBV5-6|17|TRBJ1-4|.|.
TGTGCCAGCAGCTTGGGCAGGGACGGAGGAACTAATGAAAAACTGTTTTTT
CASSLGRDGGTNEKLFF
>TRBV12-3/TRBV12-4|13|TRBJ2-5|TRBD2|few
TGTGCCAGCAGTTTAGGGGAGCCGGGAGGGCAGTACTTC
CASSLGEPGGQYF
>TRBV7-8|13|TRBJ2-7|.|.
TGTGCCAGCGGCTTCGGGGGCTCCTACGAGCAGTACTTC
CASGFGGSYEQYF